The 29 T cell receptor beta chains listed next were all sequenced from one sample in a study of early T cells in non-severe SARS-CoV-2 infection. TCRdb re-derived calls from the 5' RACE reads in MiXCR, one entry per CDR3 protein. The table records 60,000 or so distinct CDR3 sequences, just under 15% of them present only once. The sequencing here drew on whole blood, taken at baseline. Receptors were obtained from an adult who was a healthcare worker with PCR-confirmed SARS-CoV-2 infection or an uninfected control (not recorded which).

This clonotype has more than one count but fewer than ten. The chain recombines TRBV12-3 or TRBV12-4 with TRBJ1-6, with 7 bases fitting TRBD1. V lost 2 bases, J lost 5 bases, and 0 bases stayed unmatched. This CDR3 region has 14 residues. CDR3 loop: CASSLQGDNSPLHF. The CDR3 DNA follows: TGTGCCAGCAGTTTACAGGGGGATAATTCACCCCTCCACTTT.

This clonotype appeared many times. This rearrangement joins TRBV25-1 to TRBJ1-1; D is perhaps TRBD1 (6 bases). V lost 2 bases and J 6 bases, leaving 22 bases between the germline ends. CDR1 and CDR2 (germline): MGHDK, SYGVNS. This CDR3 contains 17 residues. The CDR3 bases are TGTGCCAGCAGTGAACCCCCGACAGGCAGCATCGACCCTGAAGCTTTCTTT. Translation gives CASSEPPTGSIDPEAFF.

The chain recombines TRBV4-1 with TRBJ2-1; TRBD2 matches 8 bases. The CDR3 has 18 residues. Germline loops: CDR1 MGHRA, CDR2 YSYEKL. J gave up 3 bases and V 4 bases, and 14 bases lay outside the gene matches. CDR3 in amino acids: CASSLQPTAGGIYNEQFF. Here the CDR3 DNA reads TGCGCCAGCAGCCTCCAACCAACCGCGGGGGGCATCTACAATGAGCAGTTCTTC.

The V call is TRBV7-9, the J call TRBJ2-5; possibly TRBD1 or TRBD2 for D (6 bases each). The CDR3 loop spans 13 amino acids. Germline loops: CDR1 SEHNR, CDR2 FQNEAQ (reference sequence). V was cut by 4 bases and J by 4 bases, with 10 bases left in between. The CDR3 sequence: CASSSSGAETQYF. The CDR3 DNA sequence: TGTGCCAGCAGCTCCTCGGGGGCAGAGACCCAGTACTTC.

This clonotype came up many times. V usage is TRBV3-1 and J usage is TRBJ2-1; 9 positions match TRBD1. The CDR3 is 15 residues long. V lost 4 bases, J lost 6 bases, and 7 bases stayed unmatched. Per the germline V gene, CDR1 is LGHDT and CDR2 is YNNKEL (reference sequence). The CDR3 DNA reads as TGTGCCAGCAGCCCAATACAGGGGGCAGGCAATGAGCAGTTCTTC. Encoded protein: CASSPIQGAGNEQFF.

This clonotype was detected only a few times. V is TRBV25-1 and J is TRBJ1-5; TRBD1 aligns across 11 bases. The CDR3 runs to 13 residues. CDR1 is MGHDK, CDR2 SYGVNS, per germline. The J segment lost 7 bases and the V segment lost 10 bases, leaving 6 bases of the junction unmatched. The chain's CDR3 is CAIPGQGGQPQHF. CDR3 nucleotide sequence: TGTGCCATCCCGGGACAGGGGGGCCAGCCCCAGCATTTT.

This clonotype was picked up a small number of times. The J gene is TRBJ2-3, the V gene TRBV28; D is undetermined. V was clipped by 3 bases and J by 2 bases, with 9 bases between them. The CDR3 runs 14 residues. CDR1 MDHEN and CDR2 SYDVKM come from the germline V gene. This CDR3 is CASSLGQNTDTQYF. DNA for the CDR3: TGTGCCAGCAGTTTGGGTCAGAACACAGATACGCAGTATTTT.

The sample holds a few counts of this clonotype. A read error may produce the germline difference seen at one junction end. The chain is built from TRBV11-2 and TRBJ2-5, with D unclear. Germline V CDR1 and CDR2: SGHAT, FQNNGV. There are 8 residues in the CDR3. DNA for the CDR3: TGTGCCAGCAGCTTAGTTGACTTC. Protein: CASSLVDF.

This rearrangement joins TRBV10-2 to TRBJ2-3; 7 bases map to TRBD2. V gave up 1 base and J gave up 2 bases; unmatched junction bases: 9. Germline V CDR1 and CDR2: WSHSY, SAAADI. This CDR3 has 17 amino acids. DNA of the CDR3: TGCGCCAGCAGTGAGTATGGGCTAGCGGATATCACAGATACGCAGTATTTT. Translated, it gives CASSEYGLADITDTQYF.

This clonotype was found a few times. For the CDR3, the DNA is TGTGCCAGCAGCTTTAGTAGTCCTCACATCTCCTACGAGCAGTACTTC. It is translated as CASSFSSPHISYEQYF. The rearrangement joins TRBV11-1 to TRBJ2-7; unclear D gene. The V gene lost 3 bases and the J gene lost 0 bases, with 15 bases spanning the gap. The germline V gene encodes CDR1 SGHAT and CDR2 FQDESV (reference sequence). The CDR3 has 16 residues. The full variable domain, rest sourced from reference TRBV11-1 and TRBJ2-7, is EAEVAQSPRYKITEKSQAVAFWCDPISGHATLYWYRQILGQGPELLVQFQDESVVDDSQLPKDRFSAERLKGVDSTLKIQPAELGDSAMYLCASSFSSPHISYEQYFGPGTRLTVT.

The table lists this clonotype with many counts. CDR3 coding DNA: TGTGCCAGCAGCTTAAGTGGATTGAACACCGGGGAGCTGTTTTTT. Its protein product is CASSLSGLNTGELFF. V gene TRBV11-2 combines with J gene TRBJ2-2; D is ambiguous. With 2 bases removed from V and 1 base from J, the gap between germline ends came to 8 bases. Per the germline V gene, CDR1 is SGHAT and CDR2 is FQNNGV. There are 15 residues in the CDR3.

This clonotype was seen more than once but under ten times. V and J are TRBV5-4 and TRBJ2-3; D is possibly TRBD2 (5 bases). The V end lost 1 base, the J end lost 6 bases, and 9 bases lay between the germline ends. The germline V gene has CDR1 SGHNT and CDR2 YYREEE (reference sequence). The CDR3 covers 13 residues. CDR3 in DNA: TGTGCCAGCAGCTTGACTAGAGGGGATACGCAGTATTTT. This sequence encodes CASSLTRGDTQYF. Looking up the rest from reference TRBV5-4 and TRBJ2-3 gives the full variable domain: ETGVTQSPTHLIKTRGQQVTLRCSSQSGHNTVSWYQQALGQGPQFIFQYYREEENGRGNFPPRFSGLQFPNYSSELNVNALELDDSALYLCASSLTRGDTQYFGPGTRLTVL.

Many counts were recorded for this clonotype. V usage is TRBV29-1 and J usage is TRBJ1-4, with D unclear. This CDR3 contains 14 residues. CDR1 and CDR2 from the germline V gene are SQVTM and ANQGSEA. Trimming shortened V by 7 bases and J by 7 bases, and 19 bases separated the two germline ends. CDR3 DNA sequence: TGCAGCGCCGAAGATGACGGTCGGGGTGAAAAACTGTTTTTT. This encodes CSAEDDGRGEKLFF. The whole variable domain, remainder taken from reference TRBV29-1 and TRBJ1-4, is SAVISQKPSRDICQRGTSLTIQCQVDSQVTMMFWYRQQPGQSLTLIATANQGSEATYESGFVIDKFPISRPNLTFSTLTVSNMSPEDSSIYLCSAEDDGRGEKLFFGSGTQLSVL.

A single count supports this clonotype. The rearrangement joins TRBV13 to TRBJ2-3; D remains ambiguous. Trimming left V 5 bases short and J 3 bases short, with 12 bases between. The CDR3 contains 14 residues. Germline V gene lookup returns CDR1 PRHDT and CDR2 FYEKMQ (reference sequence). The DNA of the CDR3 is TGTGCCAGCAGCCCCCGGCAGAGGACAGATACGCAGTATTTT. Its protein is CASSPRQRTDTQYF.

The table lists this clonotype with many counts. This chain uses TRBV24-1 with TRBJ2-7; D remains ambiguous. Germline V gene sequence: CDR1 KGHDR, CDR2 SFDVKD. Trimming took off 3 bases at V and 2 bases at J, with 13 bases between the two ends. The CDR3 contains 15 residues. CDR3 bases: TGTGCCACCAGTGATCCGCACGGATTCACCTACGAGCAGTACTTC. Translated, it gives CATSDPHGFTYEQYF.

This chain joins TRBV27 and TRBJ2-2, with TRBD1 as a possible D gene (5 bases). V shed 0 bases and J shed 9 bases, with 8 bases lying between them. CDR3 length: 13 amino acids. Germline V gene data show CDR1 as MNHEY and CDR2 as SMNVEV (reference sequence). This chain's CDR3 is CASSLSRGRELFF. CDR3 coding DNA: TGTGCCAGCAGTTTATCTAGGGGCCGGGAGCTGTTTTTT.

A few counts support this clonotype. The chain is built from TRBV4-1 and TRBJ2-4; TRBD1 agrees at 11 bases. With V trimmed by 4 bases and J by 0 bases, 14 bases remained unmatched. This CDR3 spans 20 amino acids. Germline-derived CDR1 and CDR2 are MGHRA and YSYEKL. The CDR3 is CASSPGGDRGISLAKNIQYF. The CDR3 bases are TGCGCCAGCAGCCCAGGAGGGGACAGGGGGATCTCTTTAGCCAAAAACATTCAGTACTTC.

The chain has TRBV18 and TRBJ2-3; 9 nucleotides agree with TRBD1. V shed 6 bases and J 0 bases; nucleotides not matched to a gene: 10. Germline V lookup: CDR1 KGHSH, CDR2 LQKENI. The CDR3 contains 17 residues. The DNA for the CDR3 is TGTGCCAGCTCCGGGCCAAACAGGGGGCTTAGCACAGATACGCAGTATTTT. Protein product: CASSGPNRGLSTDTQYF.

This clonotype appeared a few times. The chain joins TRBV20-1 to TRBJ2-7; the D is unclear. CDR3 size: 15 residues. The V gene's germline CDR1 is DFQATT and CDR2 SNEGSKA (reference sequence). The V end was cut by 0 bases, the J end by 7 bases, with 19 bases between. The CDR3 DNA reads TGCAGTGCTAGAGAGGGCAGTTCTATACGTGAGGAGCAGTACTTC. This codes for CSAREGSSIREEQYF.

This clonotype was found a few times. This CDR3 is CASGATNSPLHF. CDR3 bases: TGTGCTAGTGGAGCGACAAATTCACCCCTCCACTTT. The V and J genes are TRBV12-5 and TRBJ1-6; the D is unclear. The CDR3 loop spans 12 amino acids. Trimming shortened V by 6 bases and J by 7 bases, and 7 bases separated the two germline ends. Germline CDR1 and CDR2: LGHNT and FRNRAP.

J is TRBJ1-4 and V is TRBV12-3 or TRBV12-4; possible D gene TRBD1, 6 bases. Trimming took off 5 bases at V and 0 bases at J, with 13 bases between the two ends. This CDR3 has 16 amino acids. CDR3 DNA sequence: TGTGCCAGCAGTCACGGACAGATTCCAACTAATGAAAAACTGTTTTTT. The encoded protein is CASSHGQIPTNEKLFF.

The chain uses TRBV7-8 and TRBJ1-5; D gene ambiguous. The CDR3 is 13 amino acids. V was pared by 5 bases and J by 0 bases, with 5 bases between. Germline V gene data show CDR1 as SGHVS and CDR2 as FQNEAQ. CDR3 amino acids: CASSPHSNQPQHF. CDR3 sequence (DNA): TGTGCCAGCAGCCCCCATAGCAATCAGCCCCAGCATTTT.

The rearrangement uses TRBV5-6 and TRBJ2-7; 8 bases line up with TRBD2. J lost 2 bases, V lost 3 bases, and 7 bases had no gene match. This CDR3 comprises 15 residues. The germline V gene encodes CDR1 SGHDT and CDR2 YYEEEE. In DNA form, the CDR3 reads TGTGCCAGCAGCTCCTCGGGAGGGGAGCCCTACGAGCAGTACTTC. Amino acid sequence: CASSSSGGEPYEQYF.

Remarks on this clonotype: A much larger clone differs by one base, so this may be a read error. CDR3 sequence (DNA): TGTGCCAGCAGTCGGGACACCAACTATGGCTACACCTTC. Its translation: CASSRDTNYGYTF. The gene calls are TRBV12-3 or TRBV12-4 and TRBJ1-2, with D perhaps TRBD1 (6 bases). V lost 5 bases and J lost 2, with 9 bases in between. The CDR3 length is 13 residues.

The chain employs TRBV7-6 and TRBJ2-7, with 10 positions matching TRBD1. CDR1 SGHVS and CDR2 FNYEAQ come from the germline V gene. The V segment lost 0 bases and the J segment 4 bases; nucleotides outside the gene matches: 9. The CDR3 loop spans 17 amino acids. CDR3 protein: CASSLALGGTGAYEQYF. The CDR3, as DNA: TGTGCCAGCAGCTTAGCGCTGGGGGGGACAGGGGCGTACGAGCAGTACTTC.

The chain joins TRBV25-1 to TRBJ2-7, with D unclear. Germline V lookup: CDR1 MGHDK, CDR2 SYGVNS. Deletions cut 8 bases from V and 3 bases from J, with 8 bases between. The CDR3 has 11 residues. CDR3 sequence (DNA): TGTGCCAGCCAGGAACTCTACGAGCAGTACTTC. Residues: CASQELYEQYF.

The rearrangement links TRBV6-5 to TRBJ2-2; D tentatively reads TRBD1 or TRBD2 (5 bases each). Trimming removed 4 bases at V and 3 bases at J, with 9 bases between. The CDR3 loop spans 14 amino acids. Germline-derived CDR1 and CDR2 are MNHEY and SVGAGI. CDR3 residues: CASSSGTYTGELFF. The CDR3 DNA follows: TGTGCCAGCAGTTCCGGGACCTACACCGGGGAGCTGTTTTTT.

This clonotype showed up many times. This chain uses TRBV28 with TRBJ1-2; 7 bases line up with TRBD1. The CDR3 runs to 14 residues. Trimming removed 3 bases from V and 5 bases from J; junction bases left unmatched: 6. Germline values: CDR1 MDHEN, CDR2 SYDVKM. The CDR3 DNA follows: TGTGCCAGCAGTTTTATGGGCAGGGGGTATGGCTACACCTTC. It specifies CASSFMGRGYGYTF.

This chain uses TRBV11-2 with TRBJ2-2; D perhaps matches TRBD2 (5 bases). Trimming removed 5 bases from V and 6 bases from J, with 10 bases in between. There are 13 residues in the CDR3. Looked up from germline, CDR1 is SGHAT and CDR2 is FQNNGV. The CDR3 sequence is CASSPGTAGELFF. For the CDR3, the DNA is TGTGCCAGCAGCCCGGGAACAGCCGGGGAGCTGTTTTTT. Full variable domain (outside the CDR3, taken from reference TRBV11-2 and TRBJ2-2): EAGVAQSPRYKIIEKRQSVAFWCNPISGHATLYWYQQILGQGPKLLIQFQNNGVVDDSQLPKDRFSAERLKGVDSTLKIQPAKLEDSAVYLCASSPGTAGELFFGEGSRLTVL.